This TCR beta chain was profiled in a study of T cells in Graves' hyperthyroidism and ophthalmopathy. The study's findings and limits: By a 13 V-J model, ophthalmopathy was set apart from stable hyperthyroidism. In the blood, most expanded thyroid clonotypes above 0.001 appeared as well.

TCR beta CDR3 region amplification was performed from RNA transcripts. Primed by the HTBI set, a first-round RT-PCR was run on the TCR CDR3. TCRdb passed the multiplex PCR reads through MiXCR, listing each CDR3 protein once. The sample has under 650,000 distinct CDR3 sequences, around 15% seen once. Many counts were recorded for this clonotype. Its antigen is not known. The CDR3 is 14 residues long. The V end was cut by 0 bases, the J end by 0 bases, with 2 bases between. Germline V gene data show CDR1 as MNHEY and CDR2 as SMNVEV (reference sequence). This chain connects TRBV27 to TRBJ2-2; D is unresolved. The TCR comes from a woman in her twenties or thirties with Graves' hyperthyroidism. The sample taken for sequencing was blood. As DNA, the CDR3 is TGTGCCAGCAGTTTATCGTCGAACACCGGGGAGCTGTTTTTT. Its protein product is CASSLSSNTGELFF.